The 8 T cell receptor beta chains below were found in one sample sequenced in a study of OX40 agonist ivuxolimab in advanced cancers. The assay was immunoSEQ multiplex PCR, and TCRdb's table has in-frame clones only and misses some. The table shows around 80,000 clones, with 84% occurring only once. The material sequenced was CD4+ or CD8+ T cells sorted from blood, taken in a trial of the OX40 agonist ivuxolimab. Receptors were obtained from an adult with an advanced solid tumor such as melanoma, head and neck, liver or kidney cancer.

This chain uses TRBV7-9 with TRBJ2-3; 7 bases map to TRBD2. From germline, CDR1 is SEHNR and CDR2 FQNEAQ (reference sequence). The CDR3 runs to 16 residues. V shed 1 base and J 2 bases; nucleotides not matched to a gene: 6. CDR3 in DNA: TGTGCCAGCAGCTTAGGACTAGCTCTTTCCACAGATACGCAGTATTTT. Its translation is CASSLGLALSTDTQYF.

This chain connects TRBV30 to TRBJ1-2; D possibly corresponds to TRBD1 (6 bases). Germline V gene sequence: CDR1 GTSNPN, CDR2 SVGIG (reference sequence). Trimming cost V 0 bases and J 8 bases, with 13 bases left between them. The CDR3 is made up of 13 amino acids. CDR3 sequence: CAWSVLGAGGYTF. CDR3 bases: TGTGCCTGGAGTGTACTGGGGGCGGGCGGCTACACCTTC.

The rearrangement joins TRBV9 to TRBJ2-6; 8 bases map to TRBD1. The trim removed 3 bases at V and 0 bases at J, leaving 5 bases unmatched. CDR3 length: 17 residues. The germline V gene has CDR1 SGDLS and CDR2 YYNGEE. CDR3 DNA: TGTGCCAGCAGCGGGGGACAGGAGACCTCTGGGGCCAACGTCCTGACTTTC. It encodes CASSGGQETSGANVLTF.

Only one count was recorded for this clone. V usage is TRBV6-4 and J usage is TRBJ2-3; 8 positions match TRBD2. V dropped 8 bases and J dropped 2; count of bases not matched to a gene: 9. The CDR3 covers 15 residues. Germline values: CDR1 MRHNA, CDR2 SNTAGT. The CDR3 loop is CASSRSGSLTDTQYF. The CDR3 DNA sequence: TGTGCCAGCTCGAGAAGCGGGAGTCTCACAGATACGCAGTATTTT.

This chain links TRBV11-2 with TRBJ2-3, with no clear D. V lost 3 bases, J lost 4 bases, and 11 bases lay in between. There are 14 residues in the CDR3. Germline lookup yields CDR1 SGHAT and CDR2 FQNNGV. CDR3 sequence: CASSFGVTADTQYF. For the CDR3, the DNA is TGTGCCAGCAGCTTCGGTGTAACGGCAGATACGCAGTATTTT.

The chain links TRBV21-1 to TRBJ1-4; TRBD1 was called by the table and not checked on the DNA. TRBV21-1 is listed as a pseudogene. This CDR3 comprises 15 residues. The CDR3 is CASSIDRGRDEKLFF. The CDR3 DNA reads TGTGCCAGCAGCATTGACAGGGGGCGAGATGAAAAACTGTTTTTT.

The rearrangement uses TRBV7-2 and TRBJ2-1; D is ambiguous. The V end lost 4 bases, the J end lost 0 bases, and 19 bases lay between the germline ends. Germline lookup yields CDR1 SGHTA and CDR2 FQGNSA. This CDR3 contains 18 residues. The CDR3, as DNA: TGTGCCAGCAGCTCAAGAGGCCACCAGGAGAGCTCCTACAATGAGCAGTTCTTC. Its translation: CASSSRGHQESSYNEQFF.

This clone was observed once. The chain joins TRBV19 to TRBJ1-1; D is ambiguous. This CDR3 spans 13 amino acids. V lost 6 bases, J lost 5 bases, and 13 bases lay in between. Looked up from germline, CDR1 is LNHDA and CDR2 is SQIVND (reference sequence). CDR3 amino acids: CASRSNEGTEAFF. The CDR3 nucleotides read TGTGCCAGTAGAAGTAATGAAGGGACTGAAGCTTTCTTT.